A single sample gave rise to the 29 T cell receptor beta chains below, sequenced in a study of cytomegalovirus exposure and HLA in healthy donors. A multiplex PCR was run with 60 Vbeta primers and 13 Jbeta primers. Produced via immunoSEQ multiplex PCR; TCRdb's table is partial and in-frame only. The sample shows 100,000 to 150,000 clones, around 78% of them seen only once. Sequencing was done on a sample of PBMCs. These receptor sequences come from a woman aged 45-65 years in good health and CMV-seronegative.

This chain links TRBV5-6 with TRBJ2-1; 7 bases align to TRBD2. V lost 2 bases and J lost 0; bases outside the gene matches: 14. There are 19 residues in the CDR3. Per germline, CDR1 SGHDT and CDR2 YYEEEE. The CDR3 region has the DNA TGTGCCAGCAGCTTACCCGGGACTAATTCCCTGAGCTCCTACAATGAGCAGTTCTTC. Protein product: CASSLPGTNSLSSYNEQFF.

The chain combines TRBV18 with TRBJ2-7, with 8 bases that match TRBD2. The V and J ends lost 6 bases and 1 base, in that order; junction bases with no gene match: 5. The germline CDR1 and CDR2 sequences are KGHSH and LQKENI. This CDR3 spans 14 amino acids. CDR3 in amino acids: CASSPGLASYEQYV. The CDR3 region has the DNA TGTGCCAGCTCCCCCGGACTAGCTTCCTACGAGCAGTACGTC.

The chain uses TRBV28 and TRBJ2-7; 11 bases agree with TRBD2. Germline lookup yields CDR1 MDHEN and CDR2 SYDVKM. The CDR3 runs to 17 residues. With 4 bases clipped from V and 3 bases from J, the junction kept 11 bases outside the gene matches. The DNA of the CDR3 is TGTGCCAGCAGTTATCATATAGCGGGAGGGATGGACTACGAGCAGTACTTC. This codes for CASSYHIAGGMDYEQYF.

In the case of this clone: One end of the junction fails to match germline, which may point to a read error. The V call is TRBV14, the J call TRBJ2-1, with D maybe TRBD2 (5 bases). The V gene's germline CDR1 is SGHDN and CDR2 FVKESK. CDR3 length equals 15 residues. The CDR3 loop is CASRHERSSYNEQFF. As DNA, the CDR3 is TGTGCCAGCCGCCATGAGCGGAGCTCCTACAATGAGCAGTTCTTC.

The chain is built from TRBV7-6 and TRBJ1-2, with D possibly TRBD1 on 5 matching bases. V lost 4 bases to trimming and J lost 0 bases, with 15 bases between them. The CDR3 runs to 16 residues. Germline V gene sequence: CDR1 SGHVS, CDR2 FNYEAQ. The CDR3 coding sequence is TGTGCCAGCAGCTCTCCGGGCAGGGCCCCTAACTATGGCTACACCTTC. Amino acid sequence: CASSSPGRAPNYGYTF. Combining the CDR3 with reference TRBV7-6 and TRBJ1-2 gives the whole variable domain GAGVSQSPRYKVTKRGQDVALRCDPISGHVSLYWYRQALGQGPEFLTYFNYEAQQDKSGLPNDRFSAERPEGSISTLTIQRTEQRDSAMYRCASSSPGRAPNYGYTFGSGTRLTVV.

The J gene is TRBJ2-2, the V gene TRBV14; weak D call: TRBD2 (5 bases). V was pared by 3 bases and J by 6 bases, with 17 bases between. The V gene's germline CDR1 is SGHDN and CDR2 FVKESK. The CDR3 consists of 16 residues. CDR3 nucleotide sequence: TGTGCCAGCAGCCATACCGCATTCGGGGTAGCCGGGGAGCTGTTTTTT. This gives the protein CASSHTAFGVAGELFF.

CDR3: CASSDRVGAEAFF. For the CDR3, the DNA is TGTGCCAGCAGCGACAGGGTTGGGGCTGAAGCTTTCTTT. V and J are TRBV6-5 and TRBJ1-1, with 7 bases aligning to TRBD1. This CDR3 region has 13 residues. V trimming: 6 bases; J trimming: 6 bases; junction bases outside the gene matches: 7. Germline V CDR1 and CDR2: MNHEY, SVGAGI.

The chain carries TRBV4-3 and TRBJ2-5; TRBD2 aligns across 12 bases. The assigned J gene may be wrong: the sequence end matches TRBJ2-7 better. This CDR3 spans 16 amino acids. Germline V gene data show CDR1 as LGHNA and CDR2 as YSLEER. CDR3 sequence reads: CASSQSSGRAAYEQYF. The CDR3 DNA reads TGCGCCAGCAGCCAATCTAGCGGGAGGGCCGCCTACGAGCAGTACTTC.

The gene calls are TRBV11-3 and TRBJ2-1; D is perhaps TRBD2 (5 bases). Trimming removed 0 bases at V and 10 bases at J, with 19 bases between. CDR3 length: 16 amino acids. Per germline, CDR1 SGHNT and CDR2 YENEEA. Here the CDR3 reads CASSLEGADGWKEQFF. The CDR3 DNA reads TGTGCCAGCAGCTTAGAGGGAGCGGATGGGTGGAAGGAGCAGTTCTTC.

V gene TRBV7-2 combines with J gene TRBJ2-7; 7 bases are shared with TRBD2. V was clipped by 0 bases and J by 4 bases; unmatched bases: 12. Germline CDR1 is SGHTA and CDR2 is FQGNSA. The CDR3 contains 17 residues. The CDR3 sequence: CASSLAVGGRAPYEQYF. For the CDR3, the DNA is TGTGCCAGCAGCTTAGCGGTTGGGGGGAGGGCCCCGTACGAGCAGTACTTC.

The gene calls are TRBV5-1 and TRBJ1-1; D perhaps matches TRBD1 (6 bases). V dropped 1 base and J dropped 1 base, with 11 bases sitting between them. The CDR3 is 15 residues long. In germline, CDR1 is SGHRS, CDR2 YFSETQ. In DNA, the CDR3 is TGCGCCAGCAGCTTGCGGGACACCCCGAACACTGAAGCTTTCTTT. It translates to CASSLRDTPNTEAFF. Supplemented by reference TRBV5-1 and TRBJ1-1, the full variable domain reads KAGVTQTPRYLIKTRGQQVTLSCSPISGHRSVSWYQQTPGQGLQFLFEYFSETQRNKGNFPGRFSGRQFSNSRSEMNVSTLELGDSALYLCASSLRDTPNTEAFFGQGTRLTVV.

Worth noting for this clone: The germline gene is not matched at one end of the junction; a read error may be the cause. The chain recombines TRBV5-1 with TRBJ1-2, with D hard to call. This CDR3 has 12 amino acids. Germline CDR1 and CDR2: SGHRS and YFSETQ. The CDR3 DNA is TGCGCCAGCAGCTTGGCGGGGTCTGGCTACCCCTTC. Translated: CASSLAGSGYPF. Full variable domain (remainder filled in from reference TRBV5-1 and TRBJ1-2): KAGVTQTPRYLIKTRGQQVTLSCSPISGHRSVSWYQQTPGQGLQFLFEYFSETQRNKGNFPGRFSGRQFSNSRSEMNVSTLELGDSALYLCASSLAGSGYPFGSGTRLTVV.

This clone showed up just once. The chain uses TRBV5-6 and TRBJ2-5; D might be TRBD2 (6 bases). The DNA end is more similar to TRBJ2-7, so the J call may be wrong. Germline V gene data show CDR1 as SGHDT and CDR2 as YYEEEE. The CDR3 consists of 16 residues. Here the CDR3 DNA reads TGTGCCAGCAGCTTGGCCCTGGAGGGGATCCCCCTCGAGCAGTACTTC. Protein: CASSLALEGIPLEQYF.

The chain recombines TRBV6-1 with TRBJ1-5; 8 bases are a match to TRBD1. V lost 5 bases, J lost 5 bases, and 2 bases stayed unmatched. The CDR3 sequence is 13 residues long. Germline V gene lookup returns CDR1 MNHNS and CDR2 SASEGT. CDR3 amino acids: CASSLDRDQPQHF. The CDR3 DNA reads as TGTGCCAGCAGTTTGGACAGGGATCAGCCCCAGCATTTT.

This chain links TRBV29-1 with TRBJ2-5; maybe TRBD1 (5 bases). The CDR3 totals 12 residues. Germline V lookup: CDR1 SQVTM, CDR2 ANQGSEA. V was clipped by 5 bases and J by 7 bases, with 14 bases between them. CDR3 residues: CSVKGRVGTQYF. CDR3 nucleotide sequence: TGCAGCGTTAAGGGCAGGGTGGGGACCCAGTACTTC.

The gene calls are TRBV29-1 and TRBJ2-1, with TRBD2 matching over 11 bases. With V trimmed by 7 bases and J by 8 bases, 4 bases remained unmatched. Germline CDR1 is SQVTM and CDR2 is ANQGSEA. The CDR3 has 12 residues. CDR3 nucleotide sequence: TGCAGCGCCAGACTAGCGGGACATGAGCAGTTCTTC. Encoded protein: CSARLAGHEQFF.

The chain recombines TRBV6-6 with TRBJ1-2, with D possibly matching TRBD1 (6 bases). The CDR3 has 16 amino acids. The germline V gene has CDR1 MNHNY and CDR2 SVGAGI (reference sequence). Trimming pared 5 bases from V and 3 bases from J, leaving 19 bases between. CDR3 sequence: CASSTNREGVDYGYTF. The DNA for the CDR3 is TGTGCCAGCAGTACCAACAGGGAGGGGGTTGACTATGGCTACACCTTC.

This chain uses TRBV28 with TRBJ2-7; 11 bases fit TRBD2. V was clipped by 8 bases and J by 6 bases; unmatched bases: 3. Germline V gives CDR1 MDHEN, CDR2 SYDVKM. This CDR3 contains 12 residues. CDR3 bases: TGTGCCAGCCGACTAGCGGGAAGCGAGCAGTACTTC. Residues: CASRLAGSEQYF.

This chain joins TRBV5-4 and TRBJ1-1, with 10 positions matching TRBD1. Germline assignment: CDR1 SGHNT and CDR2 YYREEE (reference sequence). The CDR3 is 16 residues long. The trim removed 5 bases at V and 1 base at J, leaving 8 bases unmatched. The CDR3 DNA follows: TGTGCCAGCAGTCGAGGACAGGGGGGACGGAACACTGAAGCTTTCTTT. Translated, it gives CASSRGQGGRNTEAFF.

The V gene is TRBV30, the J gene TRBJ2-3; TRBD2 matches at 11 bases. Germline CDR1 is GTSNPN and CDR2 is SVGIG (reference sequence). The CDR3 runs to 15 residues. Trimming at V came to 5 bases and at J to 0 bases, leaving 4 bases not matched to a gene. As DNA, the CDR3 is TGTGCCTGGGGAGGGACTAGCGGAAGCACAGATACGCAGTATTTT. Protein product: CAWGGTSGSTDTQYF.

The rearrangement joins TRBV18 to TRBJ2-1; D is perhaps TRBD1 (6 bases). Trimming took 2 bases from V and 6 from J, leaving 8 bases between them. The germline V gene has CDR1 KGHSH and CDR2 LQKENI. The CDR3 is made up of 13 amino acids. The DNA of the CDR3 is TGTGCCAGCTCACCAACAGGGCTCAATGAGCAGTTCTTC. Amino acids: CASSPTGLNEQFF.

The V call is TRBV18, the J call TRBJ2-7; perhaps TRBD1 as D (5 bases). V lost 2 bases to trimming and J lost 2 bases, with 7 bases between them. CDR3 length equals 13 residues. Germline CDR1 KGHSH, CDR2 LQKENI. CDR3 sequence: CASSPDRAYEQYV. The CDR3 DNA reads as TGTGCCAGCTCACCAGACAGAGCCTACGAGCAGTACGTC.

J is TRBJ2-7 and V is TRBV6-5, with 7 bases identical to TRBD2. CDR1 is MNHEY, CDR2 SVGAGI, per germline. V shed 2 bases and J 1 base; nucleotides not matched to a gene: 8. The CDR3 is made up of 16 amino acids. The CDR3 DNA reads as TGTGCCAGCAGTTACGTTGGCGGGAGATCTTCCTACGAGCAGTACTTC. Translating it yields CASSYVGGRSSYEQYF.

The rearrangement links TRBV4-2 to TRBJ2-5; 13 bases align to TRBD2. Trimming removed 0 bases from V and 4 bases from J; junction bases left unmatched: 5. This CDR3 is 17 amino acids long. Germline assignment: CDR1 LGHNA and CDR2 YNFKEQ. This chain's CDR3 is CASSQEGTSGDVETQYF. In DNA form, the CDR3 reads TGTGCCAGCAGCCAAGAAGGGACTAGCGGGGACGTAGAGACCCAGTACTTC.

The chain recombines TRBV10-3 with TRBJ2-7; TRBD1 matches at 8 bases. The CDR3 runs to 14 residues. The V and J ends lost 4 bases and 1 base, in that order; junction bases with no gene match: 3. From germline, CDR1 is ENHRY and CDR2 SYGVKD. The CDR3 coding sequence is TGTGCCATCAGTGGGGGACAGGCATCCTACGAGCAGTACTTC. It yields the protein CAISGGQASYEQYF.

This chain uses TRBV19 with TRBJ1-5; 8 nucleotides line up with TRBD1. CDR1 and CDR2 from the germline V gene are LNHDA and SQIVND (reference sequence). The CDR3 loop spans 14 amino acids. Trimming at V came to 7 bases and at J to 6 bases, leaving 8 bases not matched to a gene. CDR3 protein: CASIRQGASQPQHF. The CDR3, as DNA: TGTGCCAGTATCAGGCAGGGGGCTTCTCAGCCCCAGCATTTT.

The chain employs TRBV5-1 and TRBJ2-5, with D perhaps matching TRBD1 (5 bases). The CDR3 runs 14 residues. Between the trimmed V and J ends, which lost 0 bases and 5 bases, there was a span of 11 bases. The germline gives CDR1 SGHRS, CDR2 YFSETQ. The CDR3 DNA reads as TGCGCCAGCAGCTTGGGACAGCTTACGGAGACCCAGTACTTC. It specifies CASSLGQLTETQYF.

This rearrangement joins TRBV7-9 to TRBJ2-1; TRBD2 matches at 8 bases. V shed 3 bases, J shed 6 bases, and the junction held 10 bases outside the gene matches. The CDR3 extends over 16 amino acids. Germline V gene sequence: CDR1 SEHNR, CDR2 FQNEAQ (reference sequence). The CDR3 here is CASSFAAGVGGNEQFF. The CDR3 DNA reads as TGTGCCAGCAGCTTCGCAGCGGGAGTGGGCGGCAATGAGCAGTTCTTC.

The chain carries TRBV4-1 and TRBJ1-4, with a tentative D call TRBD1 (5 bases). Per germline, CDR1 MGHRA and CDR2 YSYEKL. This CDR3 region has 14 residues. Trimming pared 1 base from V and 8 bases from J, leaving 11 bases between. The CDR3 DNA sequence: TGCGCCAGCAGCCAAGGGACATCATCAGAAAAACTGTTTTTT. Translated: CASSQGTSSEKLFF.